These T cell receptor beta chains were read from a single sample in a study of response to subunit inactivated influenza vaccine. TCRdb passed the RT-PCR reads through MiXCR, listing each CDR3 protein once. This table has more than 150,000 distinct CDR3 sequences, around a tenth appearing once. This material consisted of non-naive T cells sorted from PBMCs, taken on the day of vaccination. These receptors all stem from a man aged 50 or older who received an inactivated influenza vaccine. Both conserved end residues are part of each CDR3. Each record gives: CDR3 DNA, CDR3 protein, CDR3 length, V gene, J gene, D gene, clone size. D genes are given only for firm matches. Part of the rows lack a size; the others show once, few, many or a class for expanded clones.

DNA: TGTGCCAGCAGTTTAATCGGGGGAACAGATACGCAGTATTTT
CDR3: CASSLIGGTDTQYF
length: 14
V: TRBV27
J: TRBJ2-3
D: .
size: .

DNA: TGCAGTGCTAGTGGGTCCCTCCCTGGAGGCAATCAGCCCCAGCATTTT
CDR3: CSASGSLPGGNQPQHF
length: 16
V: TRBV20-1
J: TRBJ1-5
D: .
size: few

DNA: TGTGCCAGCAGCGCAGCTTTGATACCCTACGAGCAGTACTTC
CDR3: CASSAALIPYEQYF
length: 14
V: TRBV11-2
J: TRBJ2-7
D: .
size: .

DNA: TGTGCCAGCAGTGGGCCGGCGGGACAGGGGGCCCCAGATACGCAGTATTTT
CDR3: CASSGPAGQGAPDTQYF
length: 17
V: TRBV2
J: TRBJ2-3
D: TRBD1
size: few

DNA: TGTGCCAGCAGCTTGACAGGGTTTGAGAAAAACATTCAGTACTTC
CDR3: CASSLTGFEKNIQYF
length: 15
V: TRBV5-8
J: TRBJ2-4
D: .
size: .

DNA: TGTGCCAGCAGCTTAGTTGGGGATGCCTACAATGAGCAGTTCTTC
CDR3: CASSLVGDAYNEQFF
length: 15
V: TRBV7-2
J: TRBJ2-1
D: .
size: many

DNA: TGTGCCAGCAGCCTGATCCCGGGGGGGAAGTACGAGCAGTACTTC
CDR3: CASSLIPGGKYEQYF
length: 15
V: TRBV3-1
J: TRBJ2-7
D: TRBD2
size: few

DNA: TGCGCCAGCAGCTTGGGACAGGGGGCATCTGAAGCTTTCTTT
CDR3: CASSLGQGASEAFF
length: 14
V: TRBV5-1
J: TRBJ1-1
D: TRBD1
size: many

DNA: TGCGCCAGCAGCTTGGAGCCCCTCGGTCGGGGGGGCACCACAGATACGCAGTATTTT
CDR3: CASSLEPLGRGGTTDTQYF
length: 19
V: TRBV5-1
J: TRBJ2-3
D: TRBD2
size: few

DNA: TGCAGTGCGCCTAACAGGGGTGGAGGGAGCACAGATACGCAGTATTTT
CDR3: CSAPNRGGGSTDTQYF
length: 16
V: TRBV20-1
J: TRBJ2-3
D: .
size: few

DNA: TGTGCCACCTCCAGGGGCGGAAGAAAGTCAGGGGAGACCCAGTACTTC
CDR3: CATSRGGRKSGETQYF
length: 16
V: TRBV24-1
J: TRBJ2-5
D: .
size: few

DNA: TGTGCCAGCAGTGTAGAGGGCTACGAGCAGTACTTC
CDR3: CASSVEGYEQYF
length: 12
V: TRBV2
J: TRBJ2-7
D: .
size: .

DNA: TGCAGCGTTGAAGATTCTGGGGGAAACACCATATATTTT
CDR3: CSVEDSGGNTIYF
length: 13
V: TRBV29-1
J: TRBJ1-3
D: .
size: many